The clone carrying this T cell receptor beta chain has ten or more counts. Germline V gene sequence: CDR1 SGHAT, CDR2 FQNNGV. Trimming took 5 bases from V and 2 from J; bases not matched to a gene: 6. This CDR3 has 16 amino acids. These data are taken from a study of early T cells in non-severe SARS-CoV-2 infection. Looking at the study overall: Sequencing was performed on bulk RNA from unsorted whole blood, leaving chains unpaired.

Researchers attached unique molecular identifiers to individual cDNA molecules. TCRdb used MiXCR to reprocess the 5' RACE reads, holding one entry per CDR3 protein. The table includes about 26,000 distinct CDR3 sequences, almost 4.5% detected once. The receptor comes from an adult who was a healthcare worker with PCR-confirmed SARS-CoV-2 infection or an uninfected control (not recorded which). Sequenced input: whole blood. The rearrangement uses TRBV11-2 and TRBJ2-1; 10 bases match TRBD2. CDR3 sequence reads: CASSPLAGGTYNEQFF. The CDR3 region has the DNA TGTGCCAGCAGCCCCTTAGCGGGGGGAACCTACAATGAGCAGTTCTTC. Drawing the rest from reference TRBV11-2 and TRBJ2-1, the complete variable domain is EAGVAQSPRYKIIEKRQSVAFWCNPISGHATLYWYQQILGQGPKLLIQFQNNGVVDDSQLPKDRFSAERLKGVDSTLKIQPAKLEDSAVYLCASSPLAGGTYNEQFFGPGTRLTVL.